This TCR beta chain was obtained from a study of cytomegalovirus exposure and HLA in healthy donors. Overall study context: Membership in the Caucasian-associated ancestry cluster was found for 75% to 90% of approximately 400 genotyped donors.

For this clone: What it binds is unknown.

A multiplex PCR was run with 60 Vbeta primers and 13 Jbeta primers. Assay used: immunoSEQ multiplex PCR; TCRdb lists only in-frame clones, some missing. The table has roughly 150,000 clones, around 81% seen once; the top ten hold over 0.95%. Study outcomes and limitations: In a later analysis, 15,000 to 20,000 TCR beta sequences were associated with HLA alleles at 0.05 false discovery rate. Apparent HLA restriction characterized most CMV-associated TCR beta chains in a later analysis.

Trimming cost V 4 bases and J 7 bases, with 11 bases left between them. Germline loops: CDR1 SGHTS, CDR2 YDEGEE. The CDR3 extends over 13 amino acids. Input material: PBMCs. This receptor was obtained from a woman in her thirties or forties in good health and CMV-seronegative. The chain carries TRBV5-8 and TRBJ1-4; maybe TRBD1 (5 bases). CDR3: CASSKRQLEKLFF. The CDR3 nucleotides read TGTGCCAGCAGCAAACGACAGCTTGAAAAACTGTTTTTT.